This T cell receptor beta chain derives from a study of cytomegalovirus exposure and HLA in healthy donors. Overall study results and limits: Beyond CMV serostatus, there was no information to go on about immune exposure. In a later analysis, TCR beta V- and J-gene trimming showed a link to a missense DCLRE1C variant. Cytomegalovirus association was listed for 164 TCR beta chains.

The CDR3 is 15 residues long. V was clipped by 1 base and J by 2 bases, with 11 bases between them. The germline CDR1 and CDR2 sequences are SGHRS and YFSETQ. The PCR employed 60 Vbeta primers together with 13 Jbeta primers. Repertoires were generated with immunoSEQ multiplex PCR, while TCRdb's copy carries only in-frame clones and drops some. This sample has just under 95,000 clones, with 84% found just once. About this clone itself: Its antigen is unidentified.

The chain has TRBV5-1 and TRBJ2-3; TRBD1 might be the D (6 bases). The TCR originated in a woman aged 18-35 years in good health and CMV-seropositive. Sequenced sample: PBMCs. The CDR3 loop reads CASSLTGFYTDTQYF. The CDR3 DNA reads as TGCGCCAGCAGCTTGACAGGGTTTTACACAGATACGCAGTATTTT.